This entry lists 5 T cell receptor beta chains sequenced from one sample in a study of T-cell memory formation after mild COVID-19. One entry per CDR3 protein results from TCRdb running MiXCR on the 5' RACE reads. The sample lists 350,000 to 400,000 distinct CDR3 sequences, approximately 15% occurring once. Sequenced input: PBMCs or a T cell subset sorted from them (not recorded which). Receptors were obtained from a man younger than 35 who had mild COVID-19 (a few samples of this study predate the infection). Cell type and time point are not known.

In this sample, this clonotype turned up a few times. The J gene is TRBJ1-1, the V gene TRBV5-5, with 8 bases lining up with TRBD1. The V and J ends lost 3 bases and 1 base, in that order; junction bases with no gene match: 5. This CDR3 contains 15 residues. Germline V CDR1 and CDR2: SGHKS, YYEKEE (reference sequence). CDR3 in DNA: TGTGCCAGCAGCTGGCTGGACAGGGCGAACACTGAAGCTTTCTTT. As protein: CASSWLDRANTEAFF.

This clonotype was found a few times. The chain links TRBV4-1 to TRBJ1-6, with TRBD1 matching over 7 bases. CDR1 is MGHRA and CDR2 is YSYEKL in the germline V gene. J lost 14 bases, V lost 1 base, and 11 bases had no gene match. The CDR3 loop spans 15 amino acids. This CDR3 is CASSQGQGTLGALHF. The DNA of the CDR3 is TGCGCCAGCAGCCAAGGACAGGGTACCCTGGGGGCCCTCCACTTT.

The genes are TRBV6-2 or TRBV6-3 and TRBJ2-7; weak D call: TRBD2 (6 bases). CDR3 length equals 12 residues. Germline V gives CDR1 MNHEY, CDR2 SVGEGT. Deletions cut 4 bases from V and 9 bases from J, with 13 bases between. The CDR3 sequence: CASSSQEGGQYV. The DNA of the CDR3 is TGTGCCAGCAGTTCGCAGGAGGGCGGGCAGTACGTC.

This clonotype turned up a few times. J is TRBJ2-2 and V is TRBV7-9; TRBD2 is a possible D gene (6 bases). This CDR3 has 16 residues. In germline, CDR1 is SEHNR, CDR2 FQNEAQ (reference sequence). V lost 5 bases to trimming and J lost 3 bases, with 16 bases between them. Here the CDR3 reads CASSQLAAPYTGELFF. CDR3 coding DNA: TGTGCCAGCAGCCAACTAGCCGCGCCCTACACCGGGGAGCTGTTTTTT.

The rearrangement joins TRBV2 to TRBJ2-2; no firm D call. The CDR3 has 13 residues. V lost 0 bases, J lost 6 bases, and 5 bases lay in between. CDR1 and CDR2 from the germline V gene are SNHLY and FYNNEI. CDR3 in DNA: TGTGCCAGCAGTGAAGCAAGGGCCGGGGAGCTGTTTTTT. Protein: CASSEARAGELFF. Full variable domain (missing parts from reference TRBV2 and TRBJ2-2): EPEVTQTPSHQVTQMGQEVILRCVPISNHLYFYWYRQILGQKVEFLVSFYNNEISEKSEIFDDQFSVERPDGSNFTLKIRSTKLEDSAMYFCASSEARAGELFFGEGSRLTVL.